These 13 T cell receptor beta chains were sequenced from one sample in a study of T cell responses to AZD1222 COVID-19 vaccine. Here immunoSEQ multiplex PCR was the method, and the copy in TCRdb shows in-frame clones only, minus some. The table shows 130,000 or so clones, with about 89% occurring only once. The specimen comprised peripheral blood, sampled on day 0 of AZD1222 vaccination. The receptors were sampled from an adult in good health.

V and J are TRBV28 and TRBJ2-7; either TRBD1 or TRBD2 may supply D (5 bases each). V lost 0 bases and J 1 base, leaving 10 bases between the germline ends. CDR1 is MDHEN, CDR2 SYDVKM, per germline. The CDR3 runs 15 residues. For the CDR3, the DNA is TGTGCCAGCAGTTTATGGGGGGAAAGGTCCTACGAGCAGTACTTC. Protein sequence: CASSLWGERSYEQYF.

The V and J genes are TRBV5-4 and TRBJ1-6; 9 bases align to TRBD1. Per the germline V gene, CDR1 is SGHNT and CDR2 is YYREEE (reference sequence). V shed 4 bases, J shed 4 bases, and the junction held 6 bases outside the gene matches. This CDR3 is built from 16 residues. The CDR3 reads CASSRPDRGYNSPLHF. CDR3 DNA sequence: TGTGCCAGCAGCAGACCGGACAGGGGTTATAATTCACCCCTCCACTTT. Drawing the rest from reference TRBV5-4 and TRBJ1-6, the complete variable domain is ETGVTQSPTHLIKTRGQQVTLRCSSQSGHNTVSWYQQALGQGPQFIFQYYREEENGRGNFPPRFSGLQFPNYSSELNVNALELDDSALYLCASSRPDRGYNSPLHFGNGTRLTVT.

This chain joins TRBV28 and TRBJ2-7, with a weak D call TRBD2 (6 bases). Germline V gene lookup returns CDR1 MDHEN and CDR2 SYDVKM. The CDR3 contains 15 residues. V was clipped by 5 bases and J by 2 bases, with 16 bases between them. Here the CDR3 DNA reads TGTGCCAGCAGTCCCGGAGGCGGGATCACCTACGAGCAGTACTTC. Translated: CASSPGGGITYEQYF.

The chain links TRBV5-1 to TRBJ2-3; D uncertain. V lost 4 bases and J 14 bases, leaving 20 bases between the germline ends. CDR1 and CDR2 from the germline V gene are SGHRS and YFSETQ. CDR3 length equals 13 residues. The CDR3 coding sequence is TGCGCCAGCAGCCTAACCTCCGGGCCCACCCCGTATTTT. Encoded protein: CASSLTSGPTPYF. Drawing the rest from reference TRBV5-1 and TRBJ2-3, the complete variable domain is KAGVTQTPRYLIKTRGQQVTLSCSPISGHRSVSWYQQTPGQGLQFLFEYFSETQRNKGNFPGRFSGRQFSNSRSEMNVSTLELGDSALYLCASSLTSGPTPYFGPGTRLTVL.

V is TRBV6-2 or TRBV6-3 and J is TRBJ1-6; 8 nucleotides line up with TRBD1. V trimming: 4 bases; J trimming: 10 bases; junction bases outside the gene matches: 6. CDR1 MNHEY and CDR2 SVGEGT come from the germline V gene. This CDR3 has 14 residues. The CDR3 loop is CASSSGTGHSPLHF. In nucleotides, the CDR3 is TGTGCCAGCAGTTCCGGGACAGGCCACTCACCCCTCCACTTT.

The chain links TRBV28 to TRBJ1-4, with D possibly TRBD1 on 6 matching bases. The V end was cut by 6 bases, the J end by 0 bases, with 11 bases between. The CDR3 loop spans 15 amino acids. Germline V gives CDR1 MDHEN, CDR2 SYDVKM. CDR3 coding DNA: TGTGCCAGCAGATTGGACAGTGCAACTAATGAAAAACTGTTTTTT. Translating gives CASRLDSATNEKLFF.

The chain recombines TRBV9 with TRBJ1-1; 7 bases are shared with TRBD1. Germline CDR1 reads SGDLS; CDR2 reads YYNGEE. The CDR3 loop spans 15 amino acids. With V trimmed by 4 bases and J by 0 bases, 6 bases remained unmatched. The CDR3: CASSLGGTVNTEAFF. DNA for the CDR3: TGTGCCAGCAGCTTGGGGGGGACAGTGAACACTGAAGCTTTCTTT.

The J gene is TRBJ1-4, the V gene TRBV5-4, with 8 nucleotides matching TRBD1. The CDR3 is made up of 15 amino acids. Unmatched junction bases numbered 5, after V lost 2 bases and J lost 5 bases. The germline gives CDR1 SGHNT, CDR2 YYREEE (reference sequence). The CDR3 nucleotides read TGTGCCAGCAGCTTCCGACAGGGGCCCAATGAAAAACTGTTTTTT. Amino acid sequence: CASSFRQGPNEKLFF.

The genes are TRBV9 and TRBJ2-3; D not resolved. Per the germline V gene, CDR1 is SGDLS and CDR2 is YYNGEE. This CDR3 has 13 amino acids. The V gene lost 0 bases and the J gene lost 3 bases, with 5 bases spanning the gap. The CDR3 protein is CASSVGVTDTQYF. The CDR3 nucleotides read TGTGCCAGCAGCGTAGGAGTGACAGATACGCAGTATTTT.

The chain carries TRBV6-2 or TRBV6-3 and TRBJ2-7; 8 bases are a match to TRBD1. The CDR3 runs to 16 residues. Germline-derived CDR1 and CDR2 are MNHEY and SVGEGT. Trimming removed 5 bases from V and 2 bases from J; junction bases left unmatched: 11. CDR3 region: CASSPIPTGAAYEQYF. CDR3 nucleotides: TGTGCCAGCAGTCCGATTCCGACAGGGGCGGCCTACGAGCAGTACTTC.

V is TRBV18 and J is TRBJ2-5; a possible D gene is TRBD2 (6 bases). Germline loops: CDR1 KGHSH, CDR2 LQKENI. The CDR3 contains 12 residues. V lost 3 bases, J lost 7 bases, and 9 bases lay in between. Here the CDR3 DNA reads TGTGCCAGCTCACCCGTGGAGGGGACCCAGTACTTC. It translates to CASSPVEGTQYF.

J is TRBJ1-3 and V is TRBV6-5; unclear D gene. The CDR3 is made up of 13 amino acids. V was clipped by 2 bases and J by 4 bases, with 6 bases between them. Germline V lookup: CDR1 MNHEY, CDR2 SVGAGI. In nucleotides, the CDR3 is TGTGCCAGCAGTTACACCAAAGGAAACACCATATATTTT. This translates into CASSYTKGNTIYF.

The sample holds one count of this clone. The J gene is TRBJ2-1, the V gene TRBV7-2, with 10 bases lining up with TRBD2. CDR3 length: 16 residues. Per the germline V gene, CDR1 is SGHTA and CDR2 is FQGNSA. The J segment lost 7 bases and the V segment lost 5 bases, leaving 11 bases of the junction unmatched. CDR3 DNA: TGTGCCAGCAGCCGCACTACTAGCGGGGTGATGAATGAGCAGTTCTTC. Translated: CASSRTTSGVMNEQFF.